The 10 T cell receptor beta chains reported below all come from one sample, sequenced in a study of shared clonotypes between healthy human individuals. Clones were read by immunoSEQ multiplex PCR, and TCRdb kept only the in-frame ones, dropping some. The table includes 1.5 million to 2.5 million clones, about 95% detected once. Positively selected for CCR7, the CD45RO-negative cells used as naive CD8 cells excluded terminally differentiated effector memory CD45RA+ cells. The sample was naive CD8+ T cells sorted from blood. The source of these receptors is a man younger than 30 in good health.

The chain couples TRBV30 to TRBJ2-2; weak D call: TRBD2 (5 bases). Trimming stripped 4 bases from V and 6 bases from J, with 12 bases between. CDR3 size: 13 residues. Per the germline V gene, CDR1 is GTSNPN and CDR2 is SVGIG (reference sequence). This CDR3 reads CAWTRTGAGELFF. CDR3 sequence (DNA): TGTGCCTGGACAAGGACTGGTGCCGGGGAGCTGTTTTTT.

In nucleotides, the CDR3 is TGTGCCAGCAGCTTGGGAGGTGGGGACACGGCATATTCACCCCTCCACTTT. Protein product: CASSLGGGDTAYSPLHF. The chain uses TRBV7-9 and TRBJ1-6, with D perhaps matching TRBD1 (6 bases). CDR1 and CDR2 from the germline V gene are SEHNR and FQNEAQ (reference sequence). The V gene lost 3 bases and the J gene lost 8 bases, with 20 bases spanning the gap. This CDR3 comprises 17 residues.

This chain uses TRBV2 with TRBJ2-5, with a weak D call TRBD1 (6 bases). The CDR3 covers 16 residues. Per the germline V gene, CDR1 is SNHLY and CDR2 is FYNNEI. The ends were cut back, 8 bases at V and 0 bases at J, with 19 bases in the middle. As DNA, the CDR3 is TGTGCCAGCCTACCGTTAGCCCGGGACAACCAAGAGACCCAGTACTTC. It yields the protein CASLPLARDNQETQYF.

The CDR3 DNA sequence: TGTGCCAGCAGTCTCAACGGACAGATTGGAAACACCATATATTTT. As protein: CASSLNGQIGNTIYF. The V call is TRBV6-5, the J call TRBJ1-3; possible D gene TRBD1, 6 bases. Germline CDR1 MNHEY, CDR2 SVGAGI. The CDR3 runs 15 residues. Trimming took off 5 bases at V and 3 bases at J, with 14 bases between the two ends.

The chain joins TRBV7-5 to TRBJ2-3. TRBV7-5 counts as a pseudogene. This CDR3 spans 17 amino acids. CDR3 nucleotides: TGTGCCAGGCCCTACTCCGGCCGGGGGCGCGTAGCAGATACGCAGTATTTT. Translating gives CARPYSGRGRVADTQYF.

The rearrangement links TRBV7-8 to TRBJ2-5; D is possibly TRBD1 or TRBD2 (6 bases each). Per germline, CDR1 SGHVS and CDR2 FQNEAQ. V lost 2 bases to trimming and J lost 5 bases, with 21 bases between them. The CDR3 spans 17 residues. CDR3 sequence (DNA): TGTGCCAGCAGCTTAAACCTATTCGGGGGCCCGGGGGAGACCCAGTACTTC. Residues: CASSLNLFGGPGETQYF.

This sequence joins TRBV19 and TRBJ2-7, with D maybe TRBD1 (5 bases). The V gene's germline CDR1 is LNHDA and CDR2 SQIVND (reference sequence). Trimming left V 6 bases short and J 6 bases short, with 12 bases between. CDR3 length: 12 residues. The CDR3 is CASSPGSREQYF. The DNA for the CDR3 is TGTGCCAGTAGCCCAGGGTCTCGCGAGCAGTACTTC.

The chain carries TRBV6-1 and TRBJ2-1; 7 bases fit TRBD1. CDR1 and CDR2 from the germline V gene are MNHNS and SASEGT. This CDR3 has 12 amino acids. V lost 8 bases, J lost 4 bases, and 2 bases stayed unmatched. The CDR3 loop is CASWDSYNEQFF. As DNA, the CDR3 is TGTGCCAGCTGGGACAGTTACAATGAGCAGTTCTTC.

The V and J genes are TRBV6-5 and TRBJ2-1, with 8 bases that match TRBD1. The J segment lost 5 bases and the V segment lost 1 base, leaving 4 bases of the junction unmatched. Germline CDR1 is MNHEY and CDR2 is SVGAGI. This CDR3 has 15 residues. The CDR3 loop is CASSYFGQGHNEQFF. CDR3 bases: TGTGCCAGCAGTTACTTTGGACAGGGCCACAATGAGCAGTTCTTC.

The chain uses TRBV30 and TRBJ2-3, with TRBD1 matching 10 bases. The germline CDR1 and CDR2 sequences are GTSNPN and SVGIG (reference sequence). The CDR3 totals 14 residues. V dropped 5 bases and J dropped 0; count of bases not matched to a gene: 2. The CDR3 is CAWGQGVSTDTQYF. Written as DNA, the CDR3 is TGTGCCTGGGGACAGGGGGTCAGCACAGATACGCAGTATTTT. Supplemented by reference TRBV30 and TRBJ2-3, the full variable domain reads SQTIHQWPATLVQPVGSPLSLECTVEGTSNPNLYWYRQAAGRGLQLLFYSVGIGQISSEVPQNLSASRPQDRQFILSSKKLLLSDSGFYLCAWGQGVSTDTQYFGPGTRLTVL.